The rows below give T cell receptor beta chains drawn from one sample of a study of response to subunit inactivated influenza vaccine. TCRdb recomputed calls from the RT-PCR reads with MiXCR, one row per CDR3 protein. The data show about 520,000 distinct CDR3 sequences, roughly 27% seen once. Sequencing was performed on CD4+ T cells sorted from PBMCs, taken about 5 days after vaccination. These receptors were obtained from a man aged 45-60 years who received an inactivated influenza vaccine. CDR3s include the opening cysteine and the closing phenylalanine or tryptophan. The D gene is left open where the match is weak. The size of a clone is reported for some rows only, either as once, few or many, or as a class for expanded clones.

d_call,v_call,j_call,clone_size,cdr3_aa,cdr3_nt
.,TRBV20-1,TRBJ1-1,few,CSADGLSGWGTEAFF,TGCAGTGCTGATGGACTCTCTGGGTGGGGCACTGAAGCTTTCTTT
TRBD2,TRBV4-2,TRBJ2-3,few,CASSQDSGLSRDTQYF,TGTGCCAGCAGCCAAGATAGCGGGTTGTCCAGGGATACGCAGTATTTT
.,TRBV24-1,TRBJ2-6,.,CATSEAHRVGANVLTF,TGTGCCACCAGTGAGGCCCACAGGGTTGGGGCCAACGTCCTGACTTTC
TRBD2,TRBV6-2/TRBV6-3,TRBJ2-7,few,CASSYRDSAGGSYEQYF,TGTGCCAGCAGTTACCGGGACTCCGCGGGAGGATCCTACGAGCAGTACTTC
TRBD2,TRBV7-2,TRBJ2-1,few,CASSLVGTSVQNEQFF,TGTGCCAGCAGCTTAGTCGGGACTAGCGTACAGAATGAGCAGTTCTTC
TRBD2,TRBV6-2/TRBV6-3,TRBJ2-7,.,CASSSLGLAGVAEQYF,TGTGCCAGCAGTTCCTTGGGACTAGCGGGAGTGGCCGAGCAGTACTTC
TRBD1,TRBV12-3/TRBV12-4,TRBJ2-7,few,CASRPSGTVYEQYF,TGTGCCAGCAGACCATCCGGGACAGTCTACGAGCAGTACTTC
TRBD1,TRBV6-2/TRBV6-3,TRBJ2-5,.,CASSPGTGIRQETQYF,TGTGCCAGCAGCCCCGGGACAGGGATCCGCCAAGAGACCCAGTACTTC
TRBD2,TRBV20-1,TRBJ2-7,.,CSAGGGLGYEQYF,TGCAGTGCTGGGGGGGGACTAGGCTACGAGCAGTACTTC
.,TRBV29-1,TRBJ1-1,.,CSVVRTNTEAFF,TGCAGCGTTGTAAGGACAAACACTGAAGCTTTCTTT
.,TRBV20-1,TRBJ2-5,once,CSAIRTGGGTQYF,TGCAGTGCTATTAGGACAGGCGGGGGGACCCAGTACTTC
.,TRBV6-2/TRBV6-3,TRBJ2-7,.,CASTTPGSPRYEQYF,TGTGCCAGCACCACCCCCGGCAGCCCACGCTACGAGCAGTACTTC
.,TRBV18,TRBJ2-3,.,CASSPRQTVDTQYF,TGTGCCAGCTCACCACGACAGACTGTGGATACGCAGTATTTT
TRBD1,TRBV10-3,TRBJ2-6,few,CAISAAGGRLSGANVLTF,TGTGCCATCAGTGCAGCAGGGGGTCGCCTCTCTGGGGCCAACGTCCTGACTTTC
TRBD1,TRBV20-1,TRBJ2-7,.,CSASRDRLSEQYF,TGCAGTGCCTCCCGGGACAGGCTAAGCGAGCAGTACTTC
.,TRBV11-2,TRBJ2-7,.,CASSLDLGAQYF,TGTGCCAGCAGCTTAGATCTCGGAGCCCAGTACTTC
TRBD1,TRBV24-1,TRBJ2-3,.,CATSDPGQGTHTQYF,TGTGCCACCAGTGATCCTGGACAGGGTACACACACGCAGTATTTT
.,TRBV4-3,TRBJ2-1,few,CASSPTGVARENEQFF,TGCGCCAGCAGCCCTACCGGGGTAGCGAGGGAGAATGAGCAGTTCTTC
.,TRBV19,TRBJ2-2,few,CASSIAANTGELFF,TGTGCCAGTAGTATTGCCGCGAACACCGGGGAGCTGTTTTTT
.,TRBV25-1,TRBJ1-2,.,CASSPLGGTNYGYTF,TGTGCCAGCAGTCCCTTGGGGGGGACAAACTATGGCTACACCTTC
TRBD2,TRBV20-1,TRBJ2-7,.,CSARRATSGSLNEQYF,TGCAGTGCTAGAAGGGCGACTAGCGGGAGTCTGAACGAGCAGTACTTC
.,TRBV12-3/TRBV12-4,TRBJ2-1,.,CASSFQTSYNEQFF,TGTGCCAGCAGTTTTCAGACCTCCTACAATGAGCAGTTCTTC
.,TRBV4-2,TRBJ2-1,.,CASSQTGAFGSYNEQFF,TGTGCCAGCAGCCAAACCGGGGCGTTTGGCTCCTACAATGAGCAGTTCTTC
.,TRBV20-1,TRBJ1-2,.,CSAKTTNYGYTF,TGCAGTGCTAAGACCACTAACTATGGCTACACCTTC
.,TRBV28,TRBJ1-1,few,CASWGRDTEAFF,TGTGCCAGCTGGGGGCGCGATACTGAAGCTTTCTTT
.,TRBV11-2,TRBJ2-7,.,CASSPRLAGEQYF,TGTGCCAGCAGCCCTAGGTTGGCAGGCGAGCAGTACTTC
.,TRBV20-1,TRBJ2-5,.,CSARSRLDAHQETQYF,TGCAGTGCTAGATCCCGACTAGACGCCCACCAAGAGACCCAGTACTTC
TRBD2,TRBV3-1,TRBJ2-4,few,CASSPTGLQNIQYF,TGTGCCAGCAGCCCGACGGGACTACAAAACATTCAGTACTTC
.,TRBV20-1,TRBJ1-1,.,CSASFANMNTEAFF,TGCAGTGCTAGCTTTGCCAACATGAACACTGAAGCTTTCTTT
.,TRBV12-3/TRBV12-4,TRBJ2-2,few,CASGSLSGELFF,TGTGCCAGCGGGTCACTGTCCGGGGAGCTGTTTTTT
.,TRBV12-3/TRBV12-4,TRBJ1-5,.,CASSLEIASNQPQHF,TGTGCCAGCAGTTTAGAGATAGCTAGCAATCAGCCCCAGCATTTT
TRBD1,TRBV5-1,TRBJ1-1,.,CASTGDSGNTEAFF,TGCGCCAGCACCGGGGACAGTGGGAACACTGAAGCTTTCTTT
.,TRBV7-2,TRBJ2-1,few,CASSLTASLFDEQFF,TGTGCCAGCAGCTTGACAGCGTCCCTCTTCGATGAGCAGTTCTTC
TRBD1,TRBV12-3/TRBV12-4,TRBJ1-5,many,CASSPGTGGDQPQHF,TGTGCCAGCAGTCCAGGGACAGGGGGCGATCAGCCCCAGCATTTT
TRBD1,TRBV20-1,TRBJ2-2,.,CSARGRPGTVNTGELFF,TGCAGTGCTAGAGGCCGCCCCGGGACAGTGAACACCGGGGAGCTGTTTTTT
TRBD2,TRBV27,TRBJ2-1,.,CASPYQRGNNEQFF,TGTGCCAGCCCCTACCAGCGGGGCAACAATGAGCAGTTCTTC
TRBD2,TRBV25-1,TRBJ2-3,few,CASSGLAGGPSTDTQYF,TGTGCCAGCAGTGGGCTAGCGGGAGGGCCGAGCACAGATACGCAGTATTTT
.,TRBV4-3,TRBJ2-1,.,CASSRPGPGNEQFF,TGCGCCAGCAGCCGGCCCGGGCCAGGGAATGAGCAGTTCTTC
.,TRBV2,TRBJ2-1,.,CASSPLGGQSPSGEQFF,TGTGCCAGCAGTCCCCTAGGGGGGCAGAGCCCCTCGGGAGAGCAGTTCTTC
.,TRBV5-1,TRBJ1-1,.,CASSTQGHPNTEAFF,TGCGCCAGCAGCACCCAAGGACACCCGAACACTGAAGCTTTCTTT
.,TRBV6-1,TRBJ2-5,.,CASSSTYGSGETQYF,TGTGCCAGCAGCTCCACCTACGGGAGCGGGGAGACCCAGTACTTC
TRBD2,TRBV28,TRBJ2-1,many,CASSLKPWTSGSYNEQFF,TGTGCCAGCAGTTTAAAACCGTGGACTAGCGGGAGCTACAATGAGCAGTTCTTC
.,TRBV4-1,TRBJ2-7,.,CASSQGPSSYEQYF,TGCGCCAGCAGCCAGGGACCGAGCTCCTACGAGCAGTACTTC
TRBD1,TRBV20-1,TRBJ2-7,.,CSATTGGTYEQYF,TGCAGTGCGACGACAGGGGGAACCTACGAGCAGTACTTC
.,TRBV9,TRBJ2-5,.,CASSPDRDAQETQYF,TGTGCCAGCAGCCCGGACCGGGACGCCCAAGAGACCCAGTACTTC
TRBD2,TRBV4-2,TRBJ2-2,many,CASSRGLAGRGGELFF,TGTGCCAGCAGCCGAGGACTAGCGGGAAGGGGCGGGGAGCTGTTTTTT
.,TRBV20-1,TRBJ2-7,.,CSARDGQNYEQYF,TGCAGTGCTAGAGATGGTCAGAACTACGAGCAGTACTTC
TRBD1,TRBV15,TRBJ2-3,.,CATRTGALSDTQYF,TGTGCCACCAGGACAGGGGCCCTCAGCGATACGCAGTATTTT
.,TRBV10-3,TRBJ2-3,.,CAIGLRRDTQYF,TGTGCCATCGGTCTCCGACGGGATACGCAGTATTTT
TRBD2,TRBV24-1,TRBJ2-1,.,CARRGGYEQFF,TGTGCCCGGCGGGGGGGCTATGAGCAGTTCTTC
.,TRBV20-1,TRBJ2-7,.,CSASPLYEQYF,TGCAGTGCTAGCCCCCTCTACGAGCAGTACTTC
.,TRBV2,TRBJ2-2,.,CASKEGYTGELFF,TGTGCCAGCAAGGAGGGGTACACCGGGGAGCTGTTTTTT
.,TRBV6-2/TRBV6-3,TRBJ2-7,.,CASSYSILERPSYEQYF,TGTGCCAGCAGTTACTCGATCTTGGAACGGCCCTCCTACGAGCAGTACTTC